This entry lists 18 T cell receptor beta chains sequenced from one sample in a study of regulatory T cells. Study findings and constraints: Regulatory T cells from CD3G-deficient patients were less diverse than autologous conventional CD4+ cells and control regulatory cells.

The PCR used 52 TRBV and 13 TRBJ primers. Here immunoSEQ multiplex PCR was the method, and the copy in TCRdb shows in-frame clones only, minus some. Here the sample spans under 7,000 clones, 80% to 90% being singletons. The antigens of these receptors remain unknown. The sample was CD4+ Tregs sorted from blood. The receptors originated from a person aged 18 to 29 with CD3G deficiency.

The chain links TRBV6-1 to TRBJ1-2; D not certain. CDR3 size: 12 residues. The V gene's germline CDR1 is MNHNS and CDR2 SASEGT. V dropped 8 bases and J dropped 1 base, with 8 bases sitting between them. The CDR3 nucleotides are TGTGCCAGCGATACAAATAACTATGGCTACACCTTC. Amino acid sequence: CASDTNNYGYTF.

The rearrangement links TRBV28 to TRBJ1-5; D is possibly TRBD1 (5 bases). The CDR3 extends over 15 amino acids. The germline gives CDR1 MDHEN, CDR2 SYDVKM. V was cut by 5 bases and J by 6 bases, with 17 bases left in between. The CDR3 sequence: CASSARPGSRQPQHF. As DNA, the CDR3 is TGTGCCAGCAGTGCCCGGCCAGGGTCACGTCAGCCCCAGCATTTT.

This rearrangement joins TRBV5-1 to TRBJ2-5; 10 bases are a match to TRBD2. V was pared by 1 base and J by 1 base, with 4 bases of the junction left unmatched. There are 16 residues in the CDR3. Per the germline V gene, CDR1 is SGHRS and CDR2 is YFSETQ. CDR3 bases: TGCGCCAGCAGCTTGTGGCCTAGCGGGGGCCAAGAGACCCAGTACTTC. Its translation is CASSLWPSGGQETQYF.

This chain links TRBV11-2 with TRBJ1-1; no clear D. V lost 3 bases, J lost 0 bases, and 8 bases lay in between. The CDR3 covers 14 residues. Germline V gene lookup returns CDR1 SGHAT and CDR2 FQNNGV. Here the CDR3 DNA reads TGTGCCAGCAGCTTGAATATGCTGAACACTGAAGCTTTCTTT. Encoded protein: CASSLNMLNTEAFF.

The chain has TRBV19 and TRBJ1-1; D is perhaps TRBD1 (5 bases). Trimming stripped 6 bases from V and 1 base from J, with 12 bases between. The germline CDR1 and CDR2 sequences are LNHDA and SQIVND (reference sequence). The CDR3 totals 14 residues. DNA of the CDR3: TGTGCCAGTAGACCCCAGGGTCGGAACACTGAAGCTTTCTTT. Translation gives CASRPQGRNTEAFF.

The genes are TRBV19 and TRBJ2-1; tentatively, D is TRBD1 or TRBD2 (5 bases each). Germline V gene sequence: CDR1 LNHDA, CDR2 SQIVND (reference sequence). V lost 3 bases, J lost 9 bases, and 12 bases lay in between. CDR3 length: 13 residues. The CDR3 loop is CASSMRGRVEQFF. The DNA for the CDR3 is TGTGCCAGTAGTATGAGGGGCAGGGTTGAGCAGTTCTTC.

The V gene is TRBV28, the J gene TRBJ2-7; possibly TRBD1 or TRBD2 for D (6 bases each). CDR3 length equals 15 residues. Germline CDR1 is MDHEN and CDR2 is SYDVKM. Deletions cut 6 bases from V and 0 bases from J, with 15 bases between. The CDR3, as DNA: TGTGCCAGCAGCGCCGCGGGACACTCCTCCTACGAGCAGTACTTC. Translated, it gives CASSAAGHSSYEQYF.

This chain uses TRBV6-1 with TRBJ2-7; 8 bases line up with TRBD1. The CDR3 is made up of 15 amino acids. With V trimmed by 3 bases and J by 4 bases, 8 bases remained unmatched. The V gene's germline CDR1 is MNHNS and CDR2 SASEGT. Here the CDR3 reads CASSDPGTGPYEQYF. The CDR3 DNA reads TGTGCCAGCAGTGACCCCGGGACAGGTCCATACGAGCAGTACTTC.

The count of this clone is one. The chain uses TRBV19 and TRBJ2-1; 8 bases map to TRBD1. This CDR3 contains 13 residues. Germline CDR1 is LNHDA and CDR2 is SQIVND (reference sequence). J was trimmed by 6 bases and V by 4 bases; bases with no gene match: 2. The DNA of the CDR3 is TGTGCCAGTAGTAGTCAGGGGGCCAATGAGCAGTTCTTC. Amino acids: CASSSQGANEQFF.

The chain couples TRBV20-1 to TRBJ2-3; D gene ambiguous. The germline CDR1 and CDR2 sequences are DFQATT and SNEGSKA (reference sequence). The CDR3 extends over 11 amino acids. Trimming removed 4 bases at V and 8 bases at J, with 10 bases between. The CDR3 is CSATKLGTQYF. CDR3 bases: TGCAGTGCTACGAAGCTCGGTACGCAGTATTTT.

The CDR3 spells CASSLGRRQGYEQYF. The CDR3 DNA reads TGTGCCAGCAGCCTGGGAAGGAGACAGGGCTACGAGCAGTACTTC. The V call is TRBV6-1, the J call TRBJ2-7; 7 bases agree with TRBD1. CDR3 length equals 15 residues. J was trimmed by 3 bases and V by 6 bases; bases with no gene match: 11. Germline V lookup: CDR1 MNHNS, CDR2 SASEGT.

This chain uses TRBV28 with TRBJ2-3, with 8 bases matching TRBD1. Unmatched junction bases numbered 2, after V lost 8 bases and J lost 1 base. The CDR3 covers 13 residues. Germline values: CDR1 MDHEN, CDR2 SYDVKM. The CDR3: CASGQGGTDTQYF. Here the CDR3 DNA reads TGTGCCAGCGGACAGGGAGGCACAGATACGCAGTATTTT.

The V gene is TRBV28, the J gene TRBJ1-5, with TRBD1 matching 10 bases. CDR1 is MDHEN, CDR2 SYDVKM, per germline. The ends lost 6 bases at V and 6 bases at J; junction bases unmatched: 8. The CDR3 runs to 15 residues. CDR3 residues: CASSKTGGASQPQHF. Written as DNA, the CDR3 is TGTGCCAGCAGCAAGACAGGGGGCGCGAGTCAGCCCCAGCATTTT.

This sequence joins TRBV19 and TRBJ2-2, with 7 nucleotides matching TRBD1. J was trimmed by 7 bases and V by 6 bases; bases with no gene match: 8. CDR3 length equals 14 residues. Germline lookup yields CDR1 LNHDA and CDR2 SQIVND (reference sequence). CDR3 in DNA: TGTGCCAGTAGGATGACAGGGCGAGGCGGGGAGCTGTTTTTT. Translating it yields CASRMTGRGGELFF.

The chain recombines TRBV28 with TRBJ2-2, with D possibly being TRBD2 (5 bases). Between the trimmed V and J ends, which lost 1 base and 2 bases, there was a span of 5 bases. Germline lookup yields CDR1 MDHEN and CDR2 SYDVKM. The CDR3 runs to 14 residues. DNA for the CDR3: TGTGCCAGCAGTTTATCGGGAAACACCGGGGAGCTGTTTTTT. It translates to CASSLSGNTGELFF.

This clone was detected only once. The chain joins TRBV6-1 to TRBJ2-2; 7 bases align to TRBD2. This CDR3 region has 17 residues. V was clipped by 2 bases and J by 4 bases; unmatched bases: 10. The germline CDR1 and CDR2 sequences are MNHNS and SASEGT. The CDR3 sequence is CASSESRGLGGTGELFF. The CDR3 DNA reads as TGTGCCAGCAGTGAAAGCAGAGGACTAGGTGGCACCGGGGAGCTGTTTTTT.

This clone has a handful of counts. The chain uses TRBV28 and TRBJ2-1; possible D gene TRBD2, 6 bases. This CDR3 has 17 amino acids. Germline V gives CDR1 MDHEN, CDR2 SYDVKM. V gave up 7 bases and J gave up 3 bases, with 22 bases separating them. The CDR3 loop reads CASTKANGGTRYNEQFF. For the CDR3, the DNA is TGTGCCAGCACCAAAGCCAATGGGGGGACCCGCTACAATGAGCAGTTCTTC.

This sequence joins TRBV6-1 and TRBJ2-1; possible D gene TRBD2, 5 bases. The germline V gene encodes CDR1 MNHNS and CDR2 SASEGT. The CDR3 is 15 residues long. The V and J ends lost 6 bases and 12 bases respectively, with 24 bases between them. CDR3 DNA sequence: TGTGCCAGCAGACCATACCCTTTTGTTGCGGGCGGGCAGTTCTTC. Its translation is CASRPYPFVAGGQFF.